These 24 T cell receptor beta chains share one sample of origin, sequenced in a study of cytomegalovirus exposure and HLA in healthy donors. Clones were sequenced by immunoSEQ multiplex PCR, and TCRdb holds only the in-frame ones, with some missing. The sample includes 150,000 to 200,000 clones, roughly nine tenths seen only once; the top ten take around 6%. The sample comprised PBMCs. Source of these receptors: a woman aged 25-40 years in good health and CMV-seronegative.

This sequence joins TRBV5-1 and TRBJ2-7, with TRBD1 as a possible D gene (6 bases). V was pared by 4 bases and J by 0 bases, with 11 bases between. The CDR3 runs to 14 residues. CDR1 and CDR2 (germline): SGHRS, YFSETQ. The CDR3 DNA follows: TGCGCCAGCAGCCGGGACAAGAACTCCTACGAGCAGTACTTC. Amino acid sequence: CASSRDKNSYEQYF.

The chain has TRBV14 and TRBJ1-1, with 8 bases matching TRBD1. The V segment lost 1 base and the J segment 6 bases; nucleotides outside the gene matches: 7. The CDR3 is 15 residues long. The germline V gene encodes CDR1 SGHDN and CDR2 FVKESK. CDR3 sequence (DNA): TGTGCCAGCAGCCAAGCCGCAGGGGGCAGCGCTGAAGCTTTCTTT. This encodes CASSQAAGGSAEAFF.

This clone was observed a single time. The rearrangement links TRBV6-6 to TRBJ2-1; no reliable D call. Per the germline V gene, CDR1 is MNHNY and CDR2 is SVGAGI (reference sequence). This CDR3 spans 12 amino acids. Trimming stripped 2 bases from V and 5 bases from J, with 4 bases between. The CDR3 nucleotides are TGTGCCAGCAGTTACGTAAACAATGAGCAGTTCTTC. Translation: CASSYVNNEQFF.

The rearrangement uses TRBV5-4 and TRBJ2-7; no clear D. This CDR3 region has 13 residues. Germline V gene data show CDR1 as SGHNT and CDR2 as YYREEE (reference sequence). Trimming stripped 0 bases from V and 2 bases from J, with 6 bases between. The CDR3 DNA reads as TGTGCCAGCAGCTTGGGGGGTCCCTACGAGCAGTACTTC. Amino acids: CASSLGGPYEQYF.

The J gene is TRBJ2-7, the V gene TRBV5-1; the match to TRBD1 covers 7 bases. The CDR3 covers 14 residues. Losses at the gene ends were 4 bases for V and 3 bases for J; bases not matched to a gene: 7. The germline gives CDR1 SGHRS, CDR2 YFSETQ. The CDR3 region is CASSVLGQRYEQYF. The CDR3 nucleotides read TGCGCCAGCAGCGTTCTGGGACAGCGCTACGAGCAGTACTTC.

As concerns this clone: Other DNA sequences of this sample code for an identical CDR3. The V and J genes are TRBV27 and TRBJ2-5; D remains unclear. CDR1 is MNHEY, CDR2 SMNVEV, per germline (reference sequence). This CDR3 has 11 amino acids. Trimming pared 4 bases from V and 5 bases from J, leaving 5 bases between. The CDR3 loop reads CASSSGETQYF. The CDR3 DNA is TGTGCCAGCAGTTCGGGCGAGACCCAGTACTTC.

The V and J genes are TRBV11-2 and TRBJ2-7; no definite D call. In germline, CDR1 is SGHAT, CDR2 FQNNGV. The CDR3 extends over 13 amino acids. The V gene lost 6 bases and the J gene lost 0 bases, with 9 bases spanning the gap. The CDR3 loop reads CASSQQTSYEQYF. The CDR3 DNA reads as TGTGCCAGCAGTCAGCAGACCTCCTACGAGCAGTACTTC.

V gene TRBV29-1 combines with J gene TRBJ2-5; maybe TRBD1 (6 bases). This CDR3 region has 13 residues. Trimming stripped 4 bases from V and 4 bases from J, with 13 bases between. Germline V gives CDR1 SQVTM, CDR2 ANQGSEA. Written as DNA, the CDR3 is TGCAGCGTTGGCAGGGGCAGGCGAGAGACCCAGTACTTC. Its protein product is CSVGRGRRETQYF.

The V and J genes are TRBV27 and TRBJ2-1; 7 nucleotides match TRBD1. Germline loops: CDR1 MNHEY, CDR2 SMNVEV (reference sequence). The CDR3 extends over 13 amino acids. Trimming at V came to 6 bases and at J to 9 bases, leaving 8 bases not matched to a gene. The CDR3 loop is CASRPIDRVEQFF. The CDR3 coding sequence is TGTGCCAGCAGACCTATAGACAGGGTTGAGCAGTTCTTC.

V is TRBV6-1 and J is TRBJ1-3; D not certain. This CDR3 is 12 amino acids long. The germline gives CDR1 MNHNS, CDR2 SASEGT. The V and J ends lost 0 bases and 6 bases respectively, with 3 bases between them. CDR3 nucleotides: TGTGCCAGCAGTGAAGCCCTAAACACCATATATTTT. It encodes CASSEALNTIYF.

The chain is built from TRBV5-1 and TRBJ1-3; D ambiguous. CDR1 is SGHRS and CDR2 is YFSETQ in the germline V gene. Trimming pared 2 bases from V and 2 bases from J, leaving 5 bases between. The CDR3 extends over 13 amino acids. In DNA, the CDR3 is TGCGCCAGCAGCTTAGGTCCTGGAAACACCATATATTTT. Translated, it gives CASSLGPGNTIYF. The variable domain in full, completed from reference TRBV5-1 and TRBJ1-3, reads KAGVTQTPRYLIKTRGQQVTLSCSPISGHRSVSWYQQTPGQGLQFLFEYFSETQRNKGNFPGRFSGRQFSNSRSEMNVSTLELGDSALYLCASSLGPGNTIYFGEGSWLTVV.

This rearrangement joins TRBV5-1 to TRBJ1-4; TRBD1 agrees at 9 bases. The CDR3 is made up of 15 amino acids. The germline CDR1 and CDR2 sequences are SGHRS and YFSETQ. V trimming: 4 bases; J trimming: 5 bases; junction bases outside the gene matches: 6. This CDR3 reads CASSTGQGRNEKLFF. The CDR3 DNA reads TGCGCCAGCAGCACGGGACAGGGCCGAAATGAAAAACTGTTTTTT. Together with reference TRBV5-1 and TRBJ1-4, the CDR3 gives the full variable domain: KAGVTQTPRYLIKTRGQQVTLSCSPISGHRSVSWYQQTPGQGLQFLFEYFSETQRNKGNFPGRFSGRQFSNSRSEMNVSTLELGDSALYLCASSTGQGRNEKLFFGSGTQLSVL.

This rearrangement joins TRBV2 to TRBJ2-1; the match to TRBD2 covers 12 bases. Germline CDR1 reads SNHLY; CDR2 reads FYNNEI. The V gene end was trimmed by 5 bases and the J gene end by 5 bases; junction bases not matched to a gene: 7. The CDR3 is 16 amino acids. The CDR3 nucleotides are TGTGCCAGCAGTCCGACTAGCGGGAGAGGAAACAATGAGCAGTTCTTC. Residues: CASSPTSGRGNNEQFF.

CDR3 nucleotide sequence: TGTGCCAGCAGATCCCTAGCGGGGGGGGTGACAGATACGCAGTATTTT. Its protein is CASRSLAGGVTDTQYF. The V and J genes are TRBV7-8 and TRBJ2-3; 12 bases map to TRBD2. The trim removed 6 bases at V and 3 bases at J, leaving 7 bases unmatched. The CDR3 length is 16 residues. Germline V gives CDR1 SGHVS, CDR2 FQNEAQ.

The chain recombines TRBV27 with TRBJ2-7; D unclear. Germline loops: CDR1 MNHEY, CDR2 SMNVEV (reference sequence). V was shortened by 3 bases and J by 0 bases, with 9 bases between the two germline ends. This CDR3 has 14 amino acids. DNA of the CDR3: TGTGCCAGCAGTTTGACTTGGAGCTCCTACGAGCAGTACTTC. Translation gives CASSLTWSSYEQYF.

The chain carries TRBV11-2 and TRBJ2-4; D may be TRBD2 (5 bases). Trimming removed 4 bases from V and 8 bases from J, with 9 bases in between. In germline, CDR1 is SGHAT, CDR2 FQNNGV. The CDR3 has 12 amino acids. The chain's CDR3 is CASSSNGDIQYF. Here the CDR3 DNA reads TGTGCCAGCAGCTCCAACGGGGACATTCAGTACTTC. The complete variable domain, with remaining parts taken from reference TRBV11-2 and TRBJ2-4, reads EAGVAQSPRYKIIEKRQSVAFWCNPISGHATLYWYQQILGQGPKLLIQFQNNGVVDDSQLPKDRFSAERLKGVDSTLKIQPAKLEDSAVYLCASSSNGDIQYFGAGTRLSVL.

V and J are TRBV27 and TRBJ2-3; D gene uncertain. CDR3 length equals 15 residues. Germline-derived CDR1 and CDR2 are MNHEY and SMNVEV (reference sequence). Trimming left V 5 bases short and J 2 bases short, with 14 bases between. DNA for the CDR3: TGTGCCAGCAGTATTACGAAAACCCTCACAGATACGCAGTATTTT. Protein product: CASSITKTLTDTQYF.

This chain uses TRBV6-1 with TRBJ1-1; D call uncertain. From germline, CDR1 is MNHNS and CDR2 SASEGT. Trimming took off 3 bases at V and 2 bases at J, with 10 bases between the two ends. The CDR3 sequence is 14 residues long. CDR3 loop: CASSERFGNTEAFF. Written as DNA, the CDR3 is TGTGCCAGCAGTGAGAGATTCGGAAACACTGAAGCTTTCTTT.

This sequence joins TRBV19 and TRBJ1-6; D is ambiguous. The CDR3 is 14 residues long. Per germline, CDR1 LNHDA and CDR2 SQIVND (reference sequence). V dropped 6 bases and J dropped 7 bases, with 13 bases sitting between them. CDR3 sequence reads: CASRSESGNSPLHF. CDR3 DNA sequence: TGTGCCAGTAGATCTGAATCGGGGAATTCACCCCTCCACTTT.

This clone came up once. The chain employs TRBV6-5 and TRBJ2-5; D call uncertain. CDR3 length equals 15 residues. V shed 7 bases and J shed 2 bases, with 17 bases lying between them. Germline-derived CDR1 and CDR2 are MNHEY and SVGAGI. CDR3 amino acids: CASTRYRTEQETQYF. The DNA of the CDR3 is TGTGCCAGCACCAGGTACAGAACGGAACAAGAGACCCAGTACTTC.

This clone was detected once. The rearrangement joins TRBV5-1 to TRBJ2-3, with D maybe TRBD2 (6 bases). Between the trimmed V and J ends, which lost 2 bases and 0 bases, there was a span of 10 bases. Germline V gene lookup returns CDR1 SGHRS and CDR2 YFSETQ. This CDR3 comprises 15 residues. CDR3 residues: CASSFYGGSTDTQYF. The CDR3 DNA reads TGCGCCAGCAGCTTCTATGGGGGGAGCACAGATACGCAGTATTTT.

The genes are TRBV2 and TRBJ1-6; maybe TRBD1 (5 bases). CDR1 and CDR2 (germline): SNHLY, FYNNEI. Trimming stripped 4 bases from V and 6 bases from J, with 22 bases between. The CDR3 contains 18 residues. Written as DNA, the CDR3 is TGTGCCAGCAGTGTAGCGCCTGGGAGACAGAGTTTTAATTCACCCCTCCACTTT. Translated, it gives CASSVAPGRQSFNSPLHF.

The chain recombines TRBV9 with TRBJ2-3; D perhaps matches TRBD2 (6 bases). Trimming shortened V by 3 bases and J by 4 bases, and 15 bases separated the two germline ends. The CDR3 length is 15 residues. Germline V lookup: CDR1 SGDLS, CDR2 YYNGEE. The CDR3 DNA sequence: TGTGCCAGCAGCGCCGGCGCTAGCGAGGCAGATACGCAGTATTTT. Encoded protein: CASSAGASEADTQYF.

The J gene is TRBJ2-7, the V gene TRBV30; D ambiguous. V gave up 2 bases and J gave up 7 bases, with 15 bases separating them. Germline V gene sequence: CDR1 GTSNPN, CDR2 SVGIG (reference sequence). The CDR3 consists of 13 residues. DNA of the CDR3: TGTGCCTGGAGTCCTGGCCAAAACCGGGAGCAGTACTTC. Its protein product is CAWSPGQNREQYF.